The 6 T cell receptor beta chains below all came from one sample that was sequenced in a study of blood T cell repertoires in COVID-19. TCRdb keeps only in-frame clones here, not all; method: immunoSEQ multiplex PCR. The repertoire holds approximately 230,000 clones, with roughly 79% as singletons. The sequencing sample was made of PBMCs or T cells enriched from blood (not recorded which). The receptors originated from a man in his forties who had recovered from COVID-19.

The chain couples TRBV28 to TRBJ2-1; 7 bases align to TRBD2. The germline V gene encodes CDR1 MDHEN and CDR2 SYDVKM. The CDR3 runs 16 residues. The V and J ends lost 3 bases and 2 bases, in that order; junction bases with no gene match: 7. The CDR3 DNA sequence: TGTGCCAGCAGTTTTGGTCTTGGGGGGGCCTACAATGAGCAGTTCTTC. Its translation: CASSFGLGGAYNEQFF.

The V and J genes are TRBV20-1 and TRBJ1-2; D perhaps matches TRBD1 (5 bases). The CDR3 is 11 residues long. Per the germline V gene, CDR1 is DFQATT and CDR2 is SNEGSKA (reference sequence). V was pared by 4 bases and J by 14 bases, with 17 bases between. The CDR3 DNA sequence: TGCAGTGCTACCCGTGGGAAGGGGTGGACCTTC. Protein: CSATRGKGWTF.

The chain uses TRBV9 and TRBJ1-1, with D possibly matching TRBD1 (6 bases). This CDR3 has 14 residues. Germline V gene data show CDR1 as SGDLS and CDR2 as YYNGEE. Trimming took 8 bases from V and 0 from J, leaving 14 bases between them. CDR3 sequence reads: CASTQGSLNTEAFF. DNA for the CDR3: TGTGCCAGTACTCAGGGGAGCCTGAACACTGAAGCTTTCTTT.

V is TRBV9 and J is TRBJ1-4; TRBD1 aligns across 8 bases. The CDR3 is 19 amino acids. The germline V gene encodes CDR1 SGDLS and CDR2 YYNGEE. The ends lost 3 bases at V and 6 bases at J; junction bases unmatched: 19. CDR3 coding DNA: TGTGCCAGCAGCGGCCCCGAGAGGACAGGGTTTTTTGGTGATGAAAAACTGTTTTTT. Residues: CASSGPERTGFFGDEKLFF.

This clone has a count of ten or more. The V and J genes are TRBV30 and TRBJ1-2, with D perhaps matching TRBD1 (5 bases). The V end was cut by 7 bases, the J end by 10 bases, with 19 bases between. The CDR3 consists of 12 residues. Germline CDR1 and CDR2: GTSNPN and SVGIG (reference sequence). The CDR3 DNA is TGTGCCTTACGAACAGGTAACGGTGACTACACCTTC. It yields the protein CALRTGNGDYTF.

As for this clone: The junction departs from germline at one end; a sequencing error may be responsible. This sequence joins TRBV27 and TRBJ2-1; 7 nucleotides align to TRBD2. CDR1 and CDR2 from the germline V gene are MNHEY and SMNVEV (reference sequence). The CDR3 loop spans 15 amino acids. CDR3 loop: CASSVSGEGNNEQFF. The CDR3 DNA sequence: TGTGCCAGCAGTGTATCGGGGGAGGGCAATAATGAGCAGTTCTTC.